The TCR beta chain described here comes from a study of human T cells and chemical hapten exposure. Study results and limitations: There was no change with DPC sensitization in TCRs above 1 in 1000 frequency.

Regarding time point: patch test 1, 2 weeks after DPC sensitization. Indicated treatment: therapeutic diphenylcyclopropenone sensitization with weekly scalp DPC. Library construction involved attaching unique molecular identifiers to individual cDNA molecules, which allowed quantitative, reproducible TCR counting. TCRdb ran MiXCR on the RACE reads and lists one entry per CDR3 protein. The sample consists of about 100,000 distinct CDR3 sequences, 10% to 13% of them appearing once. As to this clonotype: Its antigen is still unknown.

The starting material was whole blood, obtained in connection with sensitization to the hapten diphenylcyclopropenone (DPC). This sequence originates from a man in his forties or fifties with alopecia areata. Some clones in this sample may be carry-over from other donors' samples.

CDR3 sequence: CASSVEIKDPPILEQYF. The CDR3 DNA is TGTGCCAGCAGCGTAGAAATAAAGGACCCGCCCATATTAGAGCAGTACTTC. The genes are TRBV9 and TRBJ2-7; D unresolved. Trimming cost V 0 bases and J 7 bases, with 23 bases left between them. Germline values: CDR1 SGDLS, CDR2 YYNGEE. The CDR3 has 17 residues.